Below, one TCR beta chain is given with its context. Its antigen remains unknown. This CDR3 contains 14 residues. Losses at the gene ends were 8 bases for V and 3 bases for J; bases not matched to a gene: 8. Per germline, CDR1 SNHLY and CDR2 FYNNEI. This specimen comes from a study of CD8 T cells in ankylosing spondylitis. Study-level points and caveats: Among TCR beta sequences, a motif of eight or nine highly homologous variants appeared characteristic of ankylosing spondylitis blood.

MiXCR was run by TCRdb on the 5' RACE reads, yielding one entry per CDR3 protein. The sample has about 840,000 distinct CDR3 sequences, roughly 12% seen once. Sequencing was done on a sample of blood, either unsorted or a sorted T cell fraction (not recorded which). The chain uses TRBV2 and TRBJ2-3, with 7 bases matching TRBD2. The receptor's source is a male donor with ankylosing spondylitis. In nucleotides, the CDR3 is TGTGCCAGCGGCCGGACTAGTCTGACAGATACGCAGTATTTT. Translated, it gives CASGRTSLTDTQYF.